This T cell receptor (beta chain) comes out of a study of brain T cells in children with intractable seizures. The CDR3 sequence is 19 residues long. Germline values: CDR1 SGHVS, CDR2 FQNEAQ. J lost 8 bases, V lost 1 base, and 18 bases had no gene match. Time point described: blood from clinic visit 5 months post-surgery; TSC patient then seizure free. The method was immunoSEQ multiplex PCR; TCRdb's version includes in-frame clones alone and lacks a portion of them. The table lists a few hundred thousand clones, roughly 92% of them singletons. The chain couples TRBV7-8 to TRBJ2-1, with TRBD2 identical over 9 bases. The specimen comprised peripheral blood, sampled around 5 months after surgery. This TCR came from a boy in the first two years of life with tuberous sclerosis and intractable seizures. CDR3: CASSLVYLLREGLPDEQFF. The CDR3 DNA reads as TGTGCCAGCAGCTTAGTCTACCTCCTGCGGGAGGGCCTTCCGGATGAGCAGTTCTTC.